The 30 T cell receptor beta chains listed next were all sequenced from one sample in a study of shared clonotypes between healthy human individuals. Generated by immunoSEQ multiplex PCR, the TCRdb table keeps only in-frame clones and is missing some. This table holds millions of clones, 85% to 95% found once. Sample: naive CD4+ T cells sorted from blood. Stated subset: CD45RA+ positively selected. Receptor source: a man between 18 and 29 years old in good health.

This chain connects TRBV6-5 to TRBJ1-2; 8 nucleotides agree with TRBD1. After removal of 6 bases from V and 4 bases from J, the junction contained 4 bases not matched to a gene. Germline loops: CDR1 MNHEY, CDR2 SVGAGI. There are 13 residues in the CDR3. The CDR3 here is CASSKGTGYGYTF. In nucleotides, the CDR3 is TGTGCCAGCAGCAAGGGGACAGGCTATGGCTACACCTTC.

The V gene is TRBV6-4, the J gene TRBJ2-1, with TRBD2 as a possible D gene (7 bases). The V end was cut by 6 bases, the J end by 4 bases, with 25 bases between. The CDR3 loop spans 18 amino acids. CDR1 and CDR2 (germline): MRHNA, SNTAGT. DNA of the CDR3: TGTGCCAGCAGCCAAGACCCAAGCGCGGGGGCCCCGTACAATGAGCAGTTCTTC. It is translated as CASSQDPSAGAPYNEQFF.

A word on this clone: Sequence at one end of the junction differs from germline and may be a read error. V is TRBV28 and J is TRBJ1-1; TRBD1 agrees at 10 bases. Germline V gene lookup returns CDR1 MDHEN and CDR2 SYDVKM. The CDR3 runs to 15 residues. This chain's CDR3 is CMTGGASLRDTEAFF. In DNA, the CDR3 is TGCATGACAGGGGGCGCATCTTTAAGGGACACTGAAGCTTTCTTT.

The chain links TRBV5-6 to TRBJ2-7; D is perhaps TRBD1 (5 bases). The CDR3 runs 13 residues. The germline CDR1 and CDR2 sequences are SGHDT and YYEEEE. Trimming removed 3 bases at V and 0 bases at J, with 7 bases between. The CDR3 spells CASSSGFSYEQYF. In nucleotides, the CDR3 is TGTGCCAGCAGCTCAGGGTTCTCCTACGAGCAGTACTTC.

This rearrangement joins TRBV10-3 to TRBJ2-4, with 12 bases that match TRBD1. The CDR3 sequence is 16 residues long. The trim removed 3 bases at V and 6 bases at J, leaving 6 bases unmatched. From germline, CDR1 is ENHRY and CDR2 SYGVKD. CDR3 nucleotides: TGTGCCATCAGTGAAAAGGGGACAGGGGGCGTAAACATTCAGTACTTC. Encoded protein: CAISEKGTGGVNIQYF.

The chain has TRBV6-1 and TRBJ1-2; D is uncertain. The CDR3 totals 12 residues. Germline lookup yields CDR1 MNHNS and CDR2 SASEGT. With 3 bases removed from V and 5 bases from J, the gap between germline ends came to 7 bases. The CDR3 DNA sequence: TGTGCCAGCAGTGATCAGGTTTATGGCTACACCTTC. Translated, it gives CASSDQVYGYTF.

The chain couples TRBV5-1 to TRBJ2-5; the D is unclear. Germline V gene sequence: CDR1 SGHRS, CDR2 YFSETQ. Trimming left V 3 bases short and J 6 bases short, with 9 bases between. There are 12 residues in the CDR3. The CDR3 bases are TGCGCCAGCAGCTATCTCAGCCAGACCCAGTACTTC. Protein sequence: CASSYLSQTQYF.

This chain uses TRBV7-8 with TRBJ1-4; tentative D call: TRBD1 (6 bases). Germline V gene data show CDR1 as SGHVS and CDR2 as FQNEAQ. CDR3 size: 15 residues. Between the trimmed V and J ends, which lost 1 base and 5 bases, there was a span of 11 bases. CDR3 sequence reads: CASSLVGQGNEKLFF. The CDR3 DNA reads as TGTGCCAGCAGCTTAGTAGGCCAGGGGAATGAAAAACTGTTTTTT.

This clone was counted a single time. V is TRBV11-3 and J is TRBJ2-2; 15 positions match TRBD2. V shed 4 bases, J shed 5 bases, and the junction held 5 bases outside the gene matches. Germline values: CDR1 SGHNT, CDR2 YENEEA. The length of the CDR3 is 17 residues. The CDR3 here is CASSSSGTSGRTGELFF. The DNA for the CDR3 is TGTGCCAGCAGCTCATCCGGGACTAGCGGGAGGACCGGGGAGCTGTTTTTT.

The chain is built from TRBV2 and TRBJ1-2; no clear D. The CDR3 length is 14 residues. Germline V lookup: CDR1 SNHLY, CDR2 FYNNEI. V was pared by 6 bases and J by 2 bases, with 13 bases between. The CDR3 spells CASRSSGENYGYTF. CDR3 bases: TGTGCCAGCAGATCTAGCGGAGAAAACTATGGCTACACCTTC.

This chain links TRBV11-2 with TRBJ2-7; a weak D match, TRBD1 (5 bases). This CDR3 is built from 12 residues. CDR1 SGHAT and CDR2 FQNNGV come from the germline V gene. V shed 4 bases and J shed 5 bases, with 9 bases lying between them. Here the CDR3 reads CASSSQENEQYF. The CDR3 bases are TGTGCCAGCAGCTCACAGGAGAACGAGCAGTACTTC.

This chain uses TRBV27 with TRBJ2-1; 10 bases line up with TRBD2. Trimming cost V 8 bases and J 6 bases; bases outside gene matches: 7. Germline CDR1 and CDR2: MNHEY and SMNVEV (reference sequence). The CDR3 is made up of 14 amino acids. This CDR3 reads CASSGASGSNEQFF. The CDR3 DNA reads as TGTGCCAGCTCCGGAGCTAGCGGGAGCAATGAGCAGTTCTTC.

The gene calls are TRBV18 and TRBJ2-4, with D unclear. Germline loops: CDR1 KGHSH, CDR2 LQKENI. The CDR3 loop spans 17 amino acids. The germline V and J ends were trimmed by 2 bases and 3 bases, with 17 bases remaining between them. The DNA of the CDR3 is TGTGCCAGCTCACCAGGGGTCCAGGCGGCCTTCAAAAACATTCAGTACTTC. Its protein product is CASSPGVQAAFKNIQYF.

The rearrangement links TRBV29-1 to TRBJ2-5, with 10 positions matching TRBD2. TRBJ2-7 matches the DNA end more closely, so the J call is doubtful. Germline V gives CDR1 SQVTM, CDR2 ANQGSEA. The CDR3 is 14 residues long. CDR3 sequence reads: CSVEELAGGDEQYF. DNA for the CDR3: TGCAGCGTTGAGGAGTTAGCGGGAGGCGACGAGCAGTACTTC.

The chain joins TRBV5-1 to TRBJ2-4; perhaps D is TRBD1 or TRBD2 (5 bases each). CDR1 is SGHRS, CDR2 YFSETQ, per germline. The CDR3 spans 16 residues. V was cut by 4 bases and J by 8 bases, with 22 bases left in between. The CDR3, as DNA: TGCGCCAGCAGCGCCTTACCGGGACCTCAGCCGGACATTCAGTACTTC. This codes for CASSALPGPQPDIQYF.

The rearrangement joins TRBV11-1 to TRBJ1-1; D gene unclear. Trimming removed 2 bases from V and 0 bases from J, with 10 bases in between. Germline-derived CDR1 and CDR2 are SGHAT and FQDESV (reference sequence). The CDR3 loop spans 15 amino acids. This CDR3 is CASSLSASLNTEAFF. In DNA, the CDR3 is TGTGCCAGCAGCTTATCGGCCAGCCTGAACACTGAAGCTTTCTTT.

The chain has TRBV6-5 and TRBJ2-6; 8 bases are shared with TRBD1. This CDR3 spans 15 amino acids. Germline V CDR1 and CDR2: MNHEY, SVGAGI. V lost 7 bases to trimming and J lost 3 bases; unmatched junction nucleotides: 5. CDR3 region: CASTTDRVGANVLTF. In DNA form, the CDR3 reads TGTGCCAGCACCACGGACAGGGTTGGGGCCAACGTCCTGACTTTC.

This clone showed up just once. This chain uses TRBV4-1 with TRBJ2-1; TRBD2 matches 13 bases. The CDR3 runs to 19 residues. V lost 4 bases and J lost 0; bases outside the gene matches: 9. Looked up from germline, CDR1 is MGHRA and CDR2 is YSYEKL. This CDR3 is CASSPGLWTSGSSYNEQFF. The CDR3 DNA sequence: TGCGCCAGCAGCCCCGGACTTTGGACTAGCGGGAGCTCCTACAATGAGCAGTTCTTC.

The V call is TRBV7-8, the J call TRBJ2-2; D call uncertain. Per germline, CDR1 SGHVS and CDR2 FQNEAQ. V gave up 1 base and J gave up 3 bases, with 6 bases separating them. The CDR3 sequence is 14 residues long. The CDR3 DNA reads TGTGCCAGCAGCTTAGACAGTTACACCGGGGAGCTGTTTTTT. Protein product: CASSLDSYTGELFF.

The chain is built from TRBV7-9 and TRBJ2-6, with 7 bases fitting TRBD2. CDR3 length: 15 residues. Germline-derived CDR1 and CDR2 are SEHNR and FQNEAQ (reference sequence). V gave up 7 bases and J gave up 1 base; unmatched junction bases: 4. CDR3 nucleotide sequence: TGTGCCAGCACGCAGGGAGGGTCTGGGGCCAACGTCCTGACTTTC. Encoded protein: CASTQGGSGANVLTF.

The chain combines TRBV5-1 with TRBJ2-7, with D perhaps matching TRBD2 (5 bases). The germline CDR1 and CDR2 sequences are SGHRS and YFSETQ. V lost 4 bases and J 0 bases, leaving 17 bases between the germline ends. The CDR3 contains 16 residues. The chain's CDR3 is CASSPMAGLGSYEQYF. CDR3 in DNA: TGCGCCAGCAGCCCGATGGCCGGACTTGGCTCCTACGAGCAGTACTTC.

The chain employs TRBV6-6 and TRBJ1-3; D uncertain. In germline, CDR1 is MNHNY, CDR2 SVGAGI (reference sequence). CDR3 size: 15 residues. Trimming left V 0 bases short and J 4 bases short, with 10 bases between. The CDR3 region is CASSYSTSHGNTIYF. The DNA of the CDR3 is TGTGCCAGCAGTTACTCGACAAGCCACGGAAACACCATATATTTT.

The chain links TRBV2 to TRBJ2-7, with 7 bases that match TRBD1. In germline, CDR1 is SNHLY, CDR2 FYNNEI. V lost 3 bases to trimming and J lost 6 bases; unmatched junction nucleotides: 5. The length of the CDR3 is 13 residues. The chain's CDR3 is CASSETGTGEQYF. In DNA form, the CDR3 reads TGTGCCAGCAGTGAGACAGGGACGGGCGAGCAGTACTTC.

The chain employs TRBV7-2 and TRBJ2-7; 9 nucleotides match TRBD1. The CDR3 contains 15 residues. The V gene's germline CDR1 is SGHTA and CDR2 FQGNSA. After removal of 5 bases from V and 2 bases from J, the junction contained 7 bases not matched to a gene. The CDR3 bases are TGTGCCAGCAGCCTCCAGGGACAGGGACCCTACGAGCAGTACTTC. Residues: CASSLQGQGPYEQYF.

The CDR3 is CASSPPGTGDSPLHF. The CDR3 DNA reads TGTGCCAGCAGTCCCCCCGGGACAGGTGATTCACCCCTCCACTTT. This rearrangement joins TRBV6-6 to TRBJ1-6; 8 positions match TRBD1. This CDR3 comprises 15 residues. Per the germline V gene, CDR1 is MNHNY and CDR2 is SVGAGI (reference sequence). V lost 5 bases to trimming and J lost 8 bases; unmatched junction nucleotides: 8.

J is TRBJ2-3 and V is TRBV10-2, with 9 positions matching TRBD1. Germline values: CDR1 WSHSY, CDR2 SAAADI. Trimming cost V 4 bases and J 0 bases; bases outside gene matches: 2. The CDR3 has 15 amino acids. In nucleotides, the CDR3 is TGCGCCAGCAGTGCCGGGACAGGGAGCACAGATACGCAGTATTTT. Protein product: CASSAGTGSTDTQYF.

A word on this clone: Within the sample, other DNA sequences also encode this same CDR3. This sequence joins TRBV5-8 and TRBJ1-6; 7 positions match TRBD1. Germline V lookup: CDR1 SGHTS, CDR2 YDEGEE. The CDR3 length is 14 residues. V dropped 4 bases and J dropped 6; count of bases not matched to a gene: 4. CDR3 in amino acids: CASSGTGVNSPLHF. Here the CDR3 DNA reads TGTGCCAGCAGCGGAACAGGGGTTAATTCACCCCTCCACTTT.

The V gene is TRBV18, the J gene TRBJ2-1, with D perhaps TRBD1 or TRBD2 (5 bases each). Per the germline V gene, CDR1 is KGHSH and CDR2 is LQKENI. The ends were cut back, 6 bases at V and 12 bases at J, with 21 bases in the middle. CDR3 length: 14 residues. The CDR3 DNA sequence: TGTGCCAGCTCCGGGGCAGCCCATACCCCCGGGCAGTTCTTC. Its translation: CASSGAAHTPGQFF.

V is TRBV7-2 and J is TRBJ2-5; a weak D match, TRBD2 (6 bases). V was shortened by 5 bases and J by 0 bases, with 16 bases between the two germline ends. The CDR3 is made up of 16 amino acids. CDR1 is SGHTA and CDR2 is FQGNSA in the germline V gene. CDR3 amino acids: CASSTTLLAYQETQYF. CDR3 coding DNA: TGTGCCAGCAGCACTACCTTACTAGCTTACCAAGAGACCCAGTACTTC.

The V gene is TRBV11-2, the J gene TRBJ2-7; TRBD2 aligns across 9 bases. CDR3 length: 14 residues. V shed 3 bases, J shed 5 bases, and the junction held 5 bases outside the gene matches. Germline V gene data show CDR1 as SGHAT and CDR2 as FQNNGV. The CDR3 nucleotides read TGTGCCAGCAGCTTTAGCGGGAGTTTCGACGAGCAGTACTTC. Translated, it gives CASSFSGSFDEQYF.